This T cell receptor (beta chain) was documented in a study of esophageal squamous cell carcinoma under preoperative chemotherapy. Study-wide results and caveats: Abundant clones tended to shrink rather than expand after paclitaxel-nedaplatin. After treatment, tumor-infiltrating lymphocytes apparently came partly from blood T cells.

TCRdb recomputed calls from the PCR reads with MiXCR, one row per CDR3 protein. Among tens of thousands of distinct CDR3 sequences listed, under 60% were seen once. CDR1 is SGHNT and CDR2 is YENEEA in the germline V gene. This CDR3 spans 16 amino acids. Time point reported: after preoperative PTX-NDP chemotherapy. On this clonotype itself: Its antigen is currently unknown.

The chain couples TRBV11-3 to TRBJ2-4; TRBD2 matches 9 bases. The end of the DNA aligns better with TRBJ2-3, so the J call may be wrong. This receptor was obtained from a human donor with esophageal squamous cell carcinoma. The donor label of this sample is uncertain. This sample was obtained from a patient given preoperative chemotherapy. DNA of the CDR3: TGTGCCAGCAGCGCCGCGGGGGGGCGTATCAAAAACACGCAGTATTTT. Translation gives CASSAAGGRIKNTQYF.